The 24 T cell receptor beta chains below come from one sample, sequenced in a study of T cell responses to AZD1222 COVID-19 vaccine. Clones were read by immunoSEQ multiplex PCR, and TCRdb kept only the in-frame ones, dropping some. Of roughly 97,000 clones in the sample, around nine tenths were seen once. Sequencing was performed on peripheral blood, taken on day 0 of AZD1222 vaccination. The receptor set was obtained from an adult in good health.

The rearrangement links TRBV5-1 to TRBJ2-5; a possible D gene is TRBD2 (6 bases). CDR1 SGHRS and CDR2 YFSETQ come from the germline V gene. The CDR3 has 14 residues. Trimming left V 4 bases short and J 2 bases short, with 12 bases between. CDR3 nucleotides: TGCGCCAGCAGCCAAGTGGGGGGACAAGAGACCCAGTACTTC. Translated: CASSQVGGQETQYF.

This CDR3 reads CASSLDTIKEKLFF. The CDR3 coding sequence is TGCGCCAGCAGCTTGGACACGATTAAAGAAAAACTGTTTTTT. V usage is TRBV5-1 and J usage is TRBJ1-4; D remains unclear. Germline values: CDR1 SGHRS, CDR2 YFSETQ. This CDR3 is built from 14 residues. V lost 0 bases and J 8 bases, leaving 11 bases between the germline ends.

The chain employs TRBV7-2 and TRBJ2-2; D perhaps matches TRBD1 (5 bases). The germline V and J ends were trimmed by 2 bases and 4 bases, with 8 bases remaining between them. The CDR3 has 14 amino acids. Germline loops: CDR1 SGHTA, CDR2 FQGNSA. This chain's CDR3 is CASSLLGATGELFF. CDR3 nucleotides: TGTGCCAGCAGCTTATTAGGGGCCACCGGGGAGCTGTTTTTT.

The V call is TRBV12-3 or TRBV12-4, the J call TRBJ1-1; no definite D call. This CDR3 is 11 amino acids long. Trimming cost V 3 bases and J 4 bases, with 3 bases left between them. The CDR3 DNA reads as TGTGCCAGCAGTTTGGGCACTGAAGCTTTCTTT. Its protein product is CASSLGTEAFF.

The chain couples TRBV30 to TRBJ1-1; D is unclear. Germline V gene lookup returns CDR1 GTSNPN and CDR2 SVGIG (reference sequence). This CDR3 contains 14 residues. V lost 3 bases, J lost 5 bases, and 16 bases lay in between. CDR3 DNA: TGTGCCTGGAGCCAACGCCGCCGAGGGACTGAAGCTTTCTTT. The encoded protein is CAWSQRRRGTEAFF.

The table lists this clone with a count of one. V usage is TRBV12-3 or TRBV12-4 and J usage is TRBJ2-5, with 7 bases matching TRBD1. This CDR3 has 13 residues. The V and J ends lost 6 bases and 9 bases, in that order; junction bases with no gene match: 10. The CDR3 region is CASRGQTHSAQYF. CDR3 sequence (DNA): TGTGCCAGCAGGGGACAGACCCACTCGGCCCAGTACTTC.

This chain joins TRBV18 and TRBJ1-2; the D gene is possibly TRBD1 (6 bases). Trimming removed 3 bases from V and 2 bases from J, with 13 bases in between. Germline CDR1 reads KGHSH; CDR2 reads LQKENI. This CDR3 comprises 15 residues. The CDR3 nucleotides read TGTGCCAGCTCACCGGCAACAGGGACCAACTATGGCTACACCTTC. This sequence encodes CASSPATGTNYGYTF.

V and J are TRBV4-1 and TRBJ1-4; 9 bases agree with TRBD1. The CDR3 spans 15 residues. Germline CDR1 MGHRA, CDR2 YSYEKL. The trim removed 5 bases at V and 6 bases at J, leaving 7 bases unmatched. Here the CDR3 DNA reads TGCGCCAGCAGCTACACAGGGGGCTCGGATGAAAAACTGTTTTTT. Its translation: CASSYTGGSDEKLFF.

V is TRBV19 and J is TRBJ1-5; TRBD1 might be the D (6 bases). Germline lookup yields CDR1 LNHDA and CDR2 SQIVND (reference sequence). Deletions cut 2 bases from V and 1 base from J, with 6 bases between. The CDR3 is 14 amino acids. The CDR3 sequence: CASSITGSNQPQHF. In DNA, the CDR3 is TGTGCCAGTAGTATAACAGGGAGCAATCAGCCCCAGCATTTT.

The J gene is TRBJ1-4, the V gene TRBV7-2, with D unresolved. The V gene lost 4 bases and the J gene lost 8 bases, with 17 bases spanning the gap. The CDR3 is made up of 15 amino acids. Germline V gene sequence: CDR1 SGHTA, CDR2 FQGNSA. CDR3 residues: CASSSGSGRPEKLFF. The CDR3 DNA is TGTGCCAGCAGCTCCGGCTCGGGCAGGCCAGAAAAACTGTTTTTT.

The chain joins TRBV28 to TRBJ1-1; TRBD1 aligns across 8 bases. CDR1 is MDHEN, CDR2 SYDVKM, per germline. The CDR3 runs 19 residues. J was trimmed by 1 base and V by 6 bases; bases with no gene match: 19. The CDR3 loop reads CASRRTVGDRRYSNTEAFF. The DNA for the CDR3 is TGTGCCAGCAGACGTACGGTAGGGGACAGGCGCTATTCGAACACTGAAGCTTTCTTT.

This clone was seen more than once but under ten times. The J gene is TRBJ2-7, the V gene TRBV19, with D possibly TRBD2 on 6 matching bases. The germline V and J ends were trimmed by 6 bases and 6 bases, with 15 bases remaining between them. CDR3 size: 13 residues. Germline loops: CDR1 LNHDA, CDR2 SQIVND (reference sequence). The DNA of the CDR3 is TGTGCCAGTAGCGAGGGGACTCCCTCCGAGCAGTACTTC. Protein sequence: CASSEGTPSEQYF.

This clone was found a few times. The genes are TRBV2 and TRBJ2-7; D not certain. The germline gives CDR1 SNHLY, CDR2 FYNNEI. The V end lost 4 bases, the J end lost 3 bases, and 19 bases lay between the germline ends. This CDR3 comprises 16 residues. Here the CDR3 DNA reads TGTGCCAGCAGTGTGCGACACAACAAAAACTACTACGAGCAGTACTTC. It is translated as CASSVRHNKNYYEQYF.

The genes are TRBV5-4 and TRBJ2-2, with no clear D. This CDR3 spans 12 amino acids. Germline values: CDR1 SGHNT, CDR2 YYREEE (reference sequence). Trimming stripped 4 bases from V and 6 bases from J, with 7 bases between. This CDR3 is CASSRIAGELFF. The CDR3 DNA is TGTGCCAGCAGCCGTATAGCCGGGGAGCTGTTTTTT.

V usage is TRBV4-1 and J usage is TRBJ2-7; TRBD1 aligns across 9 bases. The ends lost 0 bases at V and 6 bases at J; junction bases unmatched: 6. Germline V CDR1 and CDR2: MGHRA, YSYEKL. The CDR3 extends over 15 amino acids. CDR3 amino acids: CASSQDRGQGSEQYF. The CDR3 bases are TGCGCCAGCAGCCAAGATCGGGGACAGGGCTCCGAGCAGTACTTC.

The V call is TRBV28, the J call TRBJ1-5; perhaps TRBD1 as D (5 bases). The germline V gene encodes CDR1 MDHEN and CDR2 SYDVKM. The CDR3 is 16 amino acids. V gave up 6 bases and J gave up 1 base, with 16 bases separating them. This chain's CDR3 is CASRYQGSRSNQPQHF. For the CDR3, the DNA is TGTGCCAGCAGATATCAGGGATCCCGGAGCAATCAGCCCCAGCATTTT.

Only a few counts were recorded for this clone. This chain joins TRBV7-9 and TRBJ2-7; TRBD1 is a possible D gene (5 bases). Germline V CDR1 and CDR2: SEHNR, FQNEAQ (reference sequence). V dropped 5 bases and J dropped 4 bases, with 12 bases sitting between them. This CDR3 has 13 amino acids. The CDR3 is CASSPNQGYEQYF. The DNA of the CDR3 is TGTGCCAGCAGCCCGAATCAGGGTTACGAGCAGTACTTC. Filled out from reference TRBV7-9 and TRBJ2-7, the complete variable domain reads DTGVSQNPRHKITKRGQNVTFRCDPISEHNRLYWYRQTLGQGPEFLTYFQNEAQLEKSRLLSDRFSAERPKGSFSTLEIQRTEQGDSAMYLCASSPNQGYEQYFGPGTRLTVT.

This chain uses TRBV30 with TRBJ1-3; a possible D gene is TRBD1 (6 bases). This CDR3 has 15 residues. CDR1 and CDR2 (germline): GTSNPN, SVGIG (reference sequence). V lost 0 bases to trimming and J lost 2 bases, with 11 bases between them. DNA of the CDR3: TGTGCCTGGAGTGTAGGCTCAGGGGCTGGAAACACCATATATTTT. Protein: CAWSVGSGAGNTIYF.

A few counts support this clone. CDR3 sequence: CASSDPGGLGSPLHF. In DNA, the CDR3 is TGTGCCAGCAGTGATCCTGGGGGTCTAGGGTCACCCCTCCACTTT. The rearrangement links TRBV2 to TRBJ1-6; D perhaps matches TRBD1 (5 bases). V shed 3 bases and J shed 10 bases, with 16 bases lying between them. This CDR3 has 15 residues. From germline, CDR1 is SNHLY and CDR2 FYNNEI.

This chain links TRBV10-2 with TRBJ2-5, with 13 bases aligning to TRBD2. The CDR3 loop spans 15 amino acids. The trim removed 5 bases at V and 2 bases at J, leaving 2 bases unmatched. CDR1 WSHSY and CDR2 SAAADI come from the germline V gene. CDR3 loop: CASSRTSGGQETQYF. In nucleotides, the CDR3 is TGCGCCAGCAGTAGGACTAGCGGGGGACAAGAGACCCAGTACTTC.

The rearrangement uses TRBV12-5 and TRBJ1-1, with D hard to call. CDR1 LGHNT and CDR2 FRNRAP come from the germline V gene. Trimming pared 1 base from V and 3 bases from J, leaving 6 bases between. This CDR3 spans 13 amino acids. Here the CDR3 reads CASGLAPDTEAFF. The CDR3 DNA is TGTGCTAGTGGTTTGGCCCCGGACACTGAAGCTTTCTTT.

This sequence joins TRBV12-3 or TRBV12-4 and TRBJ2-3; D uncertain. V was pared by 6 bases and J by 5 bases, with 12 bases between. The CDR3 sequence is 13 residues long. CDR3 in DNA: TGTGCCAGCAGCCGTGGGCCCGGAGATACGCAGTATTTT. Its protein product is CASSRGPGDTQYF.

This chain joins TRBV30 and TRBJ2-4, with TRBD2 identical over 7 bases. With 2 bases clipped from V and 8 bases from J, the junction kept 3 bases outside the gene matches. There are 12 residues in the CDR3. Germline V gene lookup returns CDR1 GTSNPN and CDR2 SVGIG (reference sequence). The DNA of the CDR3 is TGTGCCTGGAGTCTTGGGGGGGACATTCAGTACTTC. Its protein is CAWSLGGDIQYF.

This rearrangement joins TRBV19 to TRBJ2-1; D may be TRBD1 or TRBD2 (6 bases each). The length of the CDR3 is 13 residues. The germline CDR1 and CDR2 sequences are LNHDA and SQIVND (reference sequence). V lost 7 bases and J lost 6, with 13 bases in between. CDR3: CASMEGGGNEQFF. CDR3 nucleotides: TGTGCCAGTATGGAGGGGGGAGGCAATGAGCAGTTCTTC.